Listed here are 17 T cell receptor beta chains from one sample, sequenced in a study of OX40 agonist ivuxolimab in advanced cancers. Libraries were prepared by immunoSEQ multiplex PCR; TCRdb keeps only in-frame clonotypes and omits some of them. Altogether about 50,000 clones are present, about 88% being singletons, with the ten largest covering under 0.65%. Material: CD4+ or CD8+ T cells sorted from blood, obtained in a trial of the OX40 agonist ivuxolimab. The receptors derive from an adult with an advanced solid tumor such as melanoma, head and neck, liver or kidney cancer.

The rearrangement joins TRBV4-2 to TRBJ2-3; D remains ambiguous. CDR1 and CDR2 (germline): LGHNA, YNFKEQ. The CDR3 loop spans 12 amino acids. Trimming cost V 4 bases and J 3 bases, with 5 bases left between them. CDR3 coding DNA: TGTGCCAGCAGCCTGCAGACAGATACGCAGTATTTT. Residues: CASSLQTDTQYF.

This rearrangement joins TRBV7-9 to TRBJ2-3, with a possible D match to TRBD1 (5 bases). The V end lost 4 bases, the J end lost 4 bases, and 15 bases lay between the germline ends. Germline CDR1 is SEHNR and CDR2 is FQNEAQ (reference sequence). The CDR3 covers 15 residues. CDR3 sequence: CASSSDTRTPDTQYF. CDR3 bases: TGTGCCAGCAGCTCGGACACCCGAACCCCAGATACGCAGTATTTT.

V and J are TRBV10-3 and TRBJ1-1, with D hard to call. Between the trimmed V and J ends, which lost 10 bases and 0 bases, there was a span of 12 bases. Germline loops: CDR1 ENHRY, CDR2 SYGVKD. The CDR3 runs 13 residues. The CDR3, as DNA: TGTGCCACCGTCCAGGATATGAACACTGAAGCTTTCTTT. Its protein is CATVQDMNTEAFF.

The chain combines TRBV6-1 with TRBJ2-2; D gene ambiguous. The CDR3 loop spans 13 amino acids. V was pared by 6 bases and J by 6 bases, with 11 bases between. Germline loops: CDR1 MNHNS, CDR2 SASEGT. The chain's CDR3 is CASSYVPSGELFF. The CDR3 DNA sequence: TGTGCCAGCAGCTACGTTCCCTCCGGGGAGCTGTTTTTT.

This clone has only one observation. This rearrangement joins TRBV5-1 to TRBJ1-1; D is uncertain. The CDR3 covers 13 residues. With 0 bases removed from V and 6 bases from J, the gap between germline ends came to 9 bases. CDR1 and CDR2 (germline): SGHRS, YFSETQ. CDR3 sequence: CASSLGGSPEAFF. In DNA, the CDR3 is TGCGCCAGCAGCTTGGGCGGGAGCCCTGAAGCTTTCTTT.

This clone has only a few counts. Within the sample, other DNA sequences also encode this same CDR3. The CDR3 region is CSVPTGTANTEAFF. CDR3 coding DNA: TGCAGCGTTCCGACCGGGACAGCAAACACTGAAGCTTTCTTT. V is TRBV29-1 and J is TRBJ1-1, with 7 bases identical to TRBD1. The CDR3 runs 14 residues. V shed 5 bases and J 2 bases; nucleotides not matched to a gene: 8. The germline gives CDR1 SQVTM, CDR2 ANQGSEA.

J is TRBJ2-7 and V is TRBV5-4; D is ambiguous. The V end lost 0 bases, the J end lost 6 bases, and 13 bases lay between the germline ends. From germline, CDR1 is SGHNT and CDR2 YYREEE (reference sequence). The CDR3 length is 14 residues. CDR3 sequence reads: CASSLDLLDPEQYF. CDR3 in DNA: TGTGCCAGCAGCTTGGATTTGTTAGACCCCGAGCAGTACTTC.

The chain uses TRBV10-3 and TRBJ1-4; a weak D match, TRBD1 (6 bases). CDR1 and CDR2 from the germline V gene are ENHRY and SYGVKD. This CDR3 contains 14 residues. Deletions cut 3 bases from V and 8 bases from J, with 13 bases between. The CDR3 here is CAISEGQGQEKLFF. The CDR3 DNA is TGTGCCATCAGTGAAGGGCAGGGGCAAGAAAAACTGTTTTTT.

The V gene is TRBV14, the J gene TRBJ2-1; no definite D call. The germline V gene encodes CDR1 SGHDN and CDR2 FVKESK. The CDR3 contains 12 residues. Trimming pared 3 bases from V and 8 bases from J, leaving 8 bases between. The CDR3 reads CASSQSWHEQFF. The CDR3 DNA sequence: TGTGCCAGCAGCCAGAGTTGGCATGAGCAGTTCTTC.

Here the CDR3 reads CASSYIQFQGNYGYTF. CDR3 DNA: TGCGCCAGCAGTTATATCCAATTCCAGGGCAACTATGGCTACACCTTC. The chain has TRBV5-1 and TRBJ1-2, with D perhaps matching TRBD1 (5 bases). With 5 bases removed from V and 2 bases from J, the gap between germline ends came to 19 bases. Germline V gene sequence: CDR1 SGHRS, CDR2 YFSETQ. The CDR3 contains 16 residues. The variable domain in full, with the rest retrieved from reference TRBV5-1 and TRBJ1-2, is KAGVTQTPRYLIKTRGQQVTLSCSPISGHRSVSWYQQTPGQGLQFLFEYFSETQRNKGNFPGRFSGRQFSNSRSEMNVSTLELGDSALYLCASSYIQFQGNYGYTFGSGTRLTVV.

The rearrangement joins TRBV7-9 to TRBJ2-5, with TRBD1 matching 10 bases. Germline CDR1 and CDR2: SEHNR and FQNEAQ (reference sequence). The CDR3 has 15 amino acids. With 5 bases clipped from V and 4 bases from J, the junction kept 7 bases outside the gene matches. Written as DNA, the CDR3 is TGTGCCAGCAGCGCAGACAGGGGGCTAGGAGAGACCCAGTACTTC. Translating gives CASSADRGLGETQYF.

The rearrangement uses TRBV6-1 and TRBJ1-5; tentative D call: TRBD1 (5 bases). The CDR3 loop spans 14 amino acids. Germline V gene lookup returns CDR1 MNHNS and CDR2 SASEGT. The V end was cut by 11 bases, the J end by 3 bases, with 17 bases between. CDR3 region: CAHDRGGLNQPQHF. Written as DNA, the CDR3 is TGTGCCCACGATCGGGGGGGACTCAATCAGCCCCAGCATTTT.

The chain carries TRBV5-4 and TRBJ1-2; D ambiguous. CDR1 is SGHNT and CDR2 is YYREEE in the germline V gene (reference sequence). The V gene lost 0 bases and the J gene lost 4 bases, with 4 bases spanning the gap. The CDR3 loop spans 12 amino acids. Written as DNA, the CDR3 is TGTGCCAGCAGCTTGGTTGGCTATGGCTACACCTTC. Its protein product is CASSLVGYGYTF.

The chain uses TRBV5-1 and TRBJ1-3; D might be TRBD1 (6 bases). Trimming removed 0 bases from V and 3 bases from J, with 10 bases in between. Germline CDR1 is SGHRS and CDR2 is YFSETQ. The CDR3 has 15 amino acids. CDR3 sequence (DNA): TGCGCCAGCAGCTTGGAGACAGGAATTGGAAACACCATATATTTT. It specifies CASSLETGIGNTIYF.

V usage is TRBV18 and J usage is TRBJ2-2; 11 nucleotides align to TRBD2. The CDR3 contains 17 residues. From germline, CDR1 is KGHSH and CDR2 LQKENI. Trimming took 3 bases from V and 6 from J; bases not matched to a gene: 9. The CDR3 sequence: CASSPRLAGGPAGELFF. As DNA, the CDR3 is TGTGCCAGCTCACCGCGCTTAGCGGGAGGGCCCGCCGGGGAGCTGTTTTTT.

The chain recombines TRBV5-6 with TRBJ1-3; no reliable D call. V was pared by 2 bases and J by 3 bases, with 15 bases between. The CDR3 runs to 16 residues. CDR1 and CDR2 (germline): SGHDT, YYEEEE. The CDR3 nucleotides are TGTGCCAGCAGCTTCGGTCCAGAGGCAGTTGGAAACACCATATATTTT. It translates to CASSFGPEAVGNTIYF.

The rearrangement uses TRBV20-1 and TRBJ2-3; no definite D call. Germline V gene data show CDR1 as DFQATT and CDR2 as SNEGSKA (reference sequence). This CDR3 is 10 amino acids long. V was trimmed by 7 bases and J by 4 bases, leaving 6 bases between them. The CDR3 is CSVGPDTQYF. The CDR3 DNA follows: TGCAGTGTGGGTCCAGATACGCAGTATTTT.